This entry is about one T cell receptor beta chain. This entry is derived from a study of CD8 T cells in Susac syndrome. High-throughput TCR beta sequencing covered peripheral CD8+ and CD4+ T cells. This CDR3 contains 17 residues. Germline V CDR1 and CDR2: SGHTA, FQGTGA. V was cut by 2 bases and J by 1 base, with 17 bases left in between. It was with random hexamers that roughly 0.5 to 1 ug RNA was reverse transcribed. A single record per CDR3 protein comes from TCRdb applying MiXCR to the immunoSEQ multiplex PCR reads. The sample lists about 200,000 distinct CDR3 sequences, around 96% occurring once. The source of this sequence is a human donor with multiple sclerosis. Source material: CD4+ T cells from PBMCs. The V gene is TRBV7-3, the J gene TRBJ1-1; D unclear. This chain's CDR3 is CASSLLPYTNPNTEAFF. In DNA form, the CDR3 reads TGTGCCAGCAGCTTACTCCCCTATACGAACCCGAACACTGAAGCTTTCTTT.